This is a list of T cell receptor beta chains from one sample in a study of T cell repertoires in cytomegalovirus infection. No antigen has been assigned to these receptors. TCRdb re-analysed the reads in MiXCR, keeping a single row per CDR3 protein. The sample gives approximately 730,000 distinct CDR3 sequences, approximately 33% of which show up once; 15% to 20% is in the top ten. The sequencing here drew on cultured PBMCs, taken from culture after CMV antigen stimulation. The origin of the receptors is a human donor in good health (CMV status not recorded). Some clones in this sample may be carry-over from other donors' samples. CDR3s include the opening cysteine and the closing phenylalanine or tryptophan. The D gene is left open where the match is weak. Clone sizes are given selectively: once, few, many, or a class where the clone is expanded.

cdr3_nt	cdr3_aa	v_call	j_call	clone_size	d_call
TGCAGTGCTGGTCACGACAGCTACGAGCAGTACTTC	CSAGHDSYEQYF	TRBV20-1	TRBJ2-7	few	-
TGTGCCAGCAGCTTTTTCCGGGACAGAGGGGGCAATCAGCCCCAGCATTTT	CASSFFRDRGGNQPQHF	TRBV7-8	TRBJ1-5	many	TRBD1
TGTGCCAGCAGCCCTCAGGGGGCCAGTTTTGCCGCTAACTATGGCTACACCTTC	CASSPQGASFAANYGYTF	TRBV11-2	TRBJ1-2	-	TRBD1
TGTGCCAGCAGCCATAGTACTAGCGGGGGGCGCCCGGATGAGCAGTTCTTC	CASSHSTSGGRPDEQFF	TRBV7-4	TRBJ2-1	-	TRBD2
TGTGCCAGCAGACCTGGGGAGACAGGGAATCAGCCCCAGCATTTT	CASRPGETGNQPQHF	TRBV12-3/TRBV12-4	TRBJ1-5	few	TRBD1
TGTGCCAGCAGCTTAACAACCGGGAGGGCCGGGGAGACCCAGTACTTC	CASSLTTGRAGETQYF	TRBV11-2	TRBJ2-5	few	TRBD2
TGCAGCGTTGGGGGCTTTAGCGGGGGGCCTCCCGAGCAGTACTTC	CSVGGFSGGPPEQYF	TRBV29-1	TRBJ2-7	-	TRBD2
TGTGCCAGCAGCTTGTATCCCAAGGGGATCACCGGGGAGCTGTTTTTT	CASSLYPKGITGELFF	TRBV5-5	TRBJ2-2	-	-
TGTGCCAGCTCACCAGGGGGGTATGAGCAGTTCTTC	CASSPGGYEQFF	TRBV18	TRBJ2-1	-	-
TGTGCCAGCAGCTTAGGCCAGCTTGCGGCTGGAAACACCATATATTTT	CASSLGQLAAGNTIYF	TRBV7-2	TRBJ1-3	many	-
TGTGCCAGCAGCCTAACTTTTGGGACCTACGAGCAGTACTTC	CASSLTFGTYEQYF	TRBV7-2	TRBJ2-7	few	-
TGTGCCAGCACCTCCCATAGCGGGAGCTACGAGCAGTACTTC	CASTSHSGSYEQYF	TRBV7-2	TRBJ2-7	-	TRBD2
TGCAGTGCTAGAGATTTGGGGGGCGGAGAAAAACTGTTTTTT	CSARDLGGGEKLFF	TRBV20-1	TRBJ1-4	-	-
TGTGCCAGCAGTTTCGGACTCGGCGAAGCTAACTATGGCTACACCTTC	CASSFGLGEANYGYTF	TRBV6-8	TRBJ1-2	-	-
TGTGCCAGCAGCGCCCGATTTACAGGGAGTCTGGCAGATACGCAGTATTTT	CASSARFTGSLADTQYF	TRBV11-2	TRBJ2-3	few	-
TGTGCCAGCAGTTATTCGGACAGGGCCGAGCAGTACTTC	CASSYSDRAEQYF	TRBV6-5	TRBJ2-7	-	TRBD1
TGTGCCAGCAGCCCGCATAGCGGGGGGGCCGTGAATGAGCAGTTCTTC	CASSPHSGGAVNEQFF	TRBV7-7	TRBJ2-1	-	TRBD2
TGTGCCAGCAGCAGCCGGGACAGGCACATTGATACGCAGTATTTT	CASSSRDRHIDTQYF	TRBV9	TRBJ2-3	few	TRBD1
TGTGCCAGCAGCAATCGACAAGAGCAGTTCTTC	CASSNRQEQFF	TRBV7-6	TRBJ2-1	-	-
TGTGCCAGCAGTGACAACTCTGGGGCCAACGTCCTGACTTTC	CASSDNSGANVLTF	TRBV2	TRBJ2-6	-	-
TGTGCCAGCAGGGGATGGGGACAGGGGGCCGGAGGACCGAATTCACCCCTCCACTTT	CASRGWGQGAGGPNSPLHF	TRBV28	TRBJ1-6	-	TRBD1
TGCAGTGCTAGACTTGGAGGGAACACTGAAGCTTTCTTT	CSARLGGNTEAFF	TRBV20-1	TRBJ1-1	-	-
TGTGCCAGCAGCCCCACCTCATTGGGTGAGCAGTTCTTC	CASSPTSLGEQFF	TRBV5-6	TRBJ2-1	-	-
TGTGCCAGTAGTCCTCCCCCGGCCCAGCATTTT	CASSPPPAQHF	TRBV19	TRBJ1-5	many	-
TGTGCCAGCAGCTTAAGACCGAATCCGTACAATGAGCAGTTCTTC	CASSLRPNPYNEQFF	TRBV11-2	TRBJ2-1	-	-
TGTGCCAGCAGCTTAAGTCCCGGCCCGCCGGACGGGGAGCTGTTTTTT	CASSLSPGPPDGELFF	TRBV7-7	TRBJ2-2	few	-
TGTGCCAGCAGCCGGATGGGAGGGGGCCCGGAGACCCAGTACTTC	CASSRMGGGPETQYF	TRBV7-2	TRBJ2-5	-	-
TGTGCCAGCAGCTTATTGGCTGTAGTGGAGGGGGGCACAGATACGCAGTATTTT	CASSLLAVVEGGTDTQYF	TRBV7-6	TRBJ2-3	-	-
TGTGCCAGCAGTTTCGGGTTGATAGGCTACACCTTC	CASSFGLIGYTF	TRBV12-3/TRBV12-4	TRBJ1-2	few	-